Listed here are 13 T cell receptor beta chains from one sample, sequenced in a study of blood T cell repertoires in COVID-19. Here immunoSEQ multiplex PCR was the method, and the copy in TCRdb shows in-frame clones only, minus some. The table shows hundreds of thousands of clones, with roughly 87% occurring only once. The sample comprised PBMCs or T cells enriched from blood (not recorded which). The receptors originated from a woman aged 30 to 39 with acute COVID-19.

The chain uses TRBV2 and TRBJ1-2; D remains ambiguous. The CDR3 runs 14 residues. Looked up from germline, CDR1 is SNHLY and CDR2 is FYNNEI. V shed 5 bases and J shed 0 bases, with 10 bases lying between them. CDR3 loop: CASSPGGANYGYTF. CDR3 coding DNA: TGTGCCAGCAGTCCGGGAGGAGCTAACTATGGCTACACCTTC.

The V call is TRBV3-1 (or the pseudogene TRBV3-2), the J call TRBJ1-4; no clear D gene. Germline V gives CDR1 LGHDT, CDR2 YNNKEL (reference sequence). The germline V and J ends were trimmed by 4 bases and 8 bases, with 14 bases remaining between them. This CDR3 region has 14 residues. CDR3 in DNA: TGTGCCAGCAGCCCGGACGGGAGATTCGAAAAACTGTTTTTT. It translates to CASSPDGRFEKLFF.

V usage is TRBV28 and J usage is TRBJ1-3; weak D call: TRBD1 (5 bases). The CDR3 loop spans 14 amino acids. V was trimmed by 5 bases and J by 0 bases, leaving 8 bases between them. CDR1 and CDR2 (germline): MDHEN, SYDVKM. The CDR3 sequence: CASSVTASGNTIYF. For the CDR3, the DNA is TGTGCCAGCAGTGTGACAGCCTCTGGAAACACCATATATTTT. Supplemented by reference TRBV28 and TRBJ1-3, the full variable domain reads DVKVTQSSRYLVKRTGEKVFLECVQDMDHENMFWYRQDPGLGLRLIYFSYDVKMKEKGDIPEGYSVSREKKERFSLILESASTNQTSMYLCASSVTASGNTIYFGEGSWLTVV.

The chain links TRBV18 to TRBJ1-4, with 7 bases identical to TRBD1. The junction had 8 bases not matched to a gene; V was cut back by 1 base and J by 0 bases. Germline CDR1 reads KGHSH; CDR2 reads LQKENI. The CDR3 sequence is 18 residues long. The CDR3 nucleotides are TGTGCCAGCTCACCACGTGTTAACAGGGGCGCAACTAATGAAAAACTGTTTTTT. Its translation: CASSPRVNRGATNEKLFF.

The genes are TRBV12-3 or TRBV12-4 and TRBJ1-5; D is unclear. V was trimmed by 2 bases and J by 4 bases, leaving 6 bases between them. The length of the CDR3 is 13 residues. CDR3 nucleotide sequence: TGTGCCAGCAGTTTAAATCAGAATCAGCCCCAGCATTTT. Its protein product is CASSLNQNQPQHF.

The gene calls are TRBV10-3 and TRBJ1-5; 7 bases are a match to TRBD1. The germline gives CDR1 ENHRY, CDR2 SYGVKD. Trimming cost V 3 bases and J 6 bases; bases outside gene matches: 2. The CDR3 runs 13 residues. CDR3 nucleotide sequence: TGTGCCATCAGTGATTCAGGGGGTCAGCCCCAGCATTTT. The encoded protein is CAISDSGGQPQHF.

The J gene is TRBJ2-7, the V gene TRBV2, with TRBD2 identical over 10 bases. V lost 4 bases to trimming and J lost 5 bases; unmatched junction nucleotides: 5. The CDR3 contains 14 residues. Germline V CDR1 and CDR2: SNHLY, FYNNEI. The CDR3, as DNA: TGTGCCAGCAGTGGTACTAGCGGGAACCACGAGCAGTACTTC. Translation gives CASSGTSGNHEQYF.

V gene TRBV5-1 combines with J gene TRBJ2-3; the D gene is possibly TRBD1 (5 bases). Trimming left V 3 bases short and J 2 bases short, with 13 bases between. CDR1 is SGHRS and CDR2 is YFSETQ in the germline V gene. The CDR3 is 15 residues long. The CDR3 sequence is CASSSDIRTTDTQYF. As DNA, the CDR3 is TGCGCCAGCAGCTCGGACATACGAACCACAGATACGCAGTATTTT. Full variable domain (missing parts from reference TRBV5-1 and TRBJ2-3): KAGVTQTPRYLIKTRGQQVTLSCSPISGHRSVSWYQQTPGQGLQFLFEYFSETQRNKGNFPGRFSGRQFSNSRSEMNVSTLELGDSALYLCASSSDIRTTDTQYFGPGTRLTVL.

The CDR3 coding sequence is TGCAGCGTAGTCCCCAGGGGGCGCGGAGAGACCCAGTACTTC. Translation gives CSVVPRGRGETQYF. The V gene is TRBV29-1, the J gene TRBJ2-5; TRBD1 agrees at 8 bases. Germline V gives CDR1 SQVTM, CDR2 ANQGSEA. The CDR3 consists of 14 residues. V gave up 6 bases and J gave up 4 bases; unmatched junction bases: 10.

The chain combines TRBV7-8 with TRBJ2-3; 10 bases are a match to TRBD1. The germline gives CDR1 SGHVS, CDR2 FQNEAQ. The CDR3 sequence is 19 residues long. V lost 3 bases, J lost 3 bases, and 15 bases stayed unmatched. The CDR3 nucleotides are TGTGCCAGCAGCTTCCCCCGGGACAGGGGTACAAGTACTACAGATACGCAGTATTTT. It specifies CASSFPRDRGTSTTDTQYF.

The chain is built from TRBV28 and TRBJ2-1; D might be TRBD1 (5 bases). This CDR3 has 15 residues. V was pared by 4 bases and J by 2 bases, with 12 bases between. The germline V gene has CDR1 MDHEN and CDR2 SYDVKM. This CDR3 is CASSSVQGAYNEQFF. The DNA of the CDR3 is TGTGCCAGCAGTTCAGTTCAGGGTGCCTACAATGAGCAGTTCTTC.

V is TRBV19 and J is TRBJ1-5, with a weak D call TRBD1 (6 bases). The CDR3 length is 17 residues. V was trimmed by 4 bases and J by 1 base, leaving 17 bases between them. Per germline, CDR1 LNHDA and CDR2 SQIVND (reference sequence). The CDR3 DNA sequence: TGTGCCAGTAGTACTTCAGGGATGAGGGGGAGCAATCAGCCCCAGCATTTT. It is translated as CASSTSGMRGSNQPQHF.

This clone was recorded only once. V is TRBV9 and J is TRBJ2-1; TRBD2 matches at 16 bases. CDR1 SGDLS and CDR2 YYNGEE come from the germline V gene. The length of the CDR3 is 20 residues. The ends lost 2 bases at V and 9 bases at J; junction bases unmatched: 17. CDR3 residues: CASSVGTGTSGGAFLGEQFF. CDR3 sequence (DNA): TGTGCCAGCAGCGTCGGAACCGGGACTAGCGGGGGGGCGTTTCTTGGTGAGCAGTTCTTC. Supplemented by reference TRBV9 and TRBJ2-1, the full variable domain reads DSGVTQTPKHLITATGQRVTLRCSPRSGDLSVYWYQQSLDQGLQFLIQYYNGEERAKGNILERFSAQQFPDLHSELNLSSLELGDSALYFCASSVGTGTSGGAFLGEQFFGPGTRLTVL.